A selection of T cell receptor beta chains follows, all from one sample in a study of blood T cell repertoires in COVID-19. This table comes from immunoSEQ multiplex PCR, and its TCRdb copy is limited to in-frame clones, with some not included. The repertoire consists of approximately 150,000 clones, with around 88% occurring once and the leading ten covering 1.5%. Source material: peripheral blood. These receptors all stem from a woman aged 60-75 years with acute or convalescent COVID-19. Both conserved end residues are part of each CDR3. A D gene is named only where the DNA matches it firmly. Clone size is given for some rows only: seen once, a few or many times, or a class if the clone is expanded.

V gene,clone size,D gene,J gene,CDR3 DNA,CDR3 protein
TRBV6-7,.,TRBD1,TRBJ2-1,TGTGCCAGCAGTTACTCGCCAGTGACAGGGGGCGATTGGACCTACAATGAGCAGTTCTTC,CASSYSPVTGGDWTYNEQFF
TRBV27,.,.,TRBJ2-6,TGTGCCAGCATGACATTCTCTGGGGCCAACGTCCTGACTTTC,CASMTFSGANVLTF
TRBV19,.,TRBD1,TRBJ1-1,TGTGCCAGTAGTCCGACAGGGAATCCTATTGAAGCTTTCTTT,CASSPTGNPIEAFF
TRBV3-1/TRBV3-2,.,TRBD2,TRBJ2-3,TGTGCCAGCAGCCAACTAGCGCTAGCGGGGGCCGATACGCAGTATTTT,CASSQLALAGADTQYF
TRBV19,.,.,TRBJ1-3,TGTGCCAGTGCCCGAAACGCGTTGAGCTCTGGAAACACCATATATTTT,CASARNALSSGNTIYF
TRBV5-1,.,TRBD1,TRBJ2-1,TGCGCCAGCAGCTTGACCCAACAGGGGTTCCCCTACAATGAGCAGTTCTTC,CASSLTQQGFPYNEQFF
TRBV4-1,.,TRBD2,TRBJ2-3,TGCGCCAGCAGCCAAGATCCCGGGGGGTGGGGGTCTAGCACAGATACGCAGTATTTT,CASSQDPGGWGSSTDTQYF
TRBV7-3,.,.,TRBJ2-2,TGTGCCAGCAGCCGGGGCGGGGCCAACACCGGGGAGCTGTTTTTT,CASSRGGANTGELFF
TRBV7-3,.,.,TRBJ2-1,TGTGCCAGCAGCTTAGGCCCAAACAATGAGCAGTTCTTC,CASSLGPNNEQFF
TRBV6-2/TRBV6-3,.,.,TRBJ1-2,TGTGCCAGCAGTTACCTCATCCGGAGACGTTGGCACTATGGCTACACCTTC,CASSYLIRRRWHYGYTF
TRBV27,.,.,TRBJ2-6,TGTGCCAGCAGTTTTTACCCCCCAGGGTCAGGGGCCAACGTCCTGACTTTC,CASSFYPPGSGANVLTF
TRBV3-1/TRBV3-2,once,TRBD2,TRBJ2-5,TGTGCCAGCAGCTTTAATAGCGGGGGAACAGAAGAGACCCAGTACTTC,CASSFNSGGTEETQYF
TRBV6-6,.,TRBD1,TRBJ1-2,TGTGCCAGCAGCAACCGAGGGACAGGGGGCTATGGCTACACCTTC,CASSNRGTGGYGYTF
TRBV3-1/TRBV3-2,.,.,TRBJ1-2,TGTGCCAGCAGCCGGGACTGGTCGTATGGCTACACCTTC,CASSRDWSYGYTF
TRBV6-4,.,.,TRBJ2-1,TGTGCCAGCAGTGACAATACCGGGGGTACCTACAATGAGCAGTTCTTC,CASSDNTGGTYNEQFF
TRBV7-2,.,.,TRBJ2-6,TGTGCCAGCAGCTTACGACAGTTCTCTGGGGCCAACGTCCTGACTTTC,CASSLRQFSGANVLTF
TRBV7-2,.,TRBD2,TRBJ2-3,TGTGCCAGCAGCGAACGGGGGGGAGGGGCAGATACGCAGTATTTT,CASSERGGGADTQYF
TRBV6-5,.,TRBD1,TRBJ2-7,TGTGCCAGCACCCGGACAGGGAGCTCCTACGAGCAGTACTTC,CASTRTGSSYEQYF
TRBV28,few,.,TRBJ1-2,TGTGCCAGCAGTTTAAGCGCGGGGGACGGCTACACCTTC,CASSLSAGDGYTF
TRBV2,.,.,TRBJ2-1,TGTGCCAGCAGTACTCTCTACAATGAGCAGTTCTTC,CASSTLYNEQFF
TRBV19,.,.,TRBJ1-2,TGTGCCAGTAGTATTCTGGCAGGAGGCTATGGCTACACCTTC,CASSILAGGYGYTF
TRBV27,once,.,TRBJ2-1,TGTGCCAGCAGCGACAACCATCCTTCTTACTACAATGAGCAGTTCTTC,CASSDNHPSYYNEQFF
TRBV3-1/TRBV3-2,.,.,TRBJ1-5,TGTGCCAGCAGCTGGGGGGGTGGAAATCAGCCCCAGCATTTT,CASSWGGGNQPQHF
TRBV5-1,.,TRBD1,TRBJ1-1,TGCGCCAGCAGCGGGGGACAGGGGGCGATTTTCACTGAAGCTTTCTTT,CASSGGQGAIFTEAFF
TRBV19,.,TRBD1,TRBJ1-5,TGTGCCAGTAATACAGGGGAGGAACAGCCCCAGCATTTT,CASNTGEEQPQHF
TRBV27,.,TRBD1,TRBJ1-5,TGTGCCAGCAGCCGGGACAGGGAGGGCGATCAGCCCCAGCATTTT,CASSRDREGDQPQHF
TRBV2,.,TRBD1,TRBJ1-2,TGTGCCAGCAGTGTCCGGACAGGGGGCCTTAGCTATGGCTACACCTTC,CASSVRTGGLSYGYTF
TRBV19,.,TRBD1,TRBJ1-2,TGTGCCAGTAGGGAGGTGACAGGGGGATTCTATGGCTACACCTTC,CASREVTGGFYGYTF
TRBV10-3,once,TRBD1,TRBJ2-7,TGTGCCCTGGGGACAGGTCGCTCCTACGAGCAGTACTTC,CALGTGRSYEQYF
TRBV6-2/TRBV6-3,.,.,TRBJ2-7,TGTGCCAGCAGTTACCCGCCTAACTACGAGCAGTACTTC,CASSYPPNYEQYF
TRBV19,once,TRBD1,TRBJ1-6,TGTGCCAGTAGTATCGGGCACAGGGGTGGATCACCCCTCCACTTT,CASSIGHRGGSPLHF
TRBV7-2,.,TRBD1,TRBJ1-2,TGTGCCAGCAAACGGGCGACAGGGGATAACTATGGCTACACCTTC,CASKRATGDNYGYTF
TRBV28,.,.,TRBJ1-2,TGTGCCAGCAGTTTAGGGCCCCTCCTAGCGGATGACTATGGCTACACCTTC,CASSLGPLLADDYGYTF
TRBV10-3,.,TRBD1,TRBJ1-2,TGTGCCATCAGTACGAAAGGGCAGGGGGCTGATGGCTACACCTTC,CAISTKGQGADGYTF
TRBV6-2/TRBV6-3,once,.,TRBJ2-7,TGTGCCAGCAGTTTAAGGAGGGGAACCTACGAGCAGTACTTC,CASSLRRGTYEQYF
TRBV10-3,.,.,TRBJ2-7,TGTGCCATCAGGGGGGGACAGTCCTACGAGCAGTACTTC,CAIRGGQSYEQYF
TRBV24-1,.,.,TRBJ2-2,TGTGCCACCAGTGGCCAGATGAACACCGGGGAGCTGTTTTTT,CATSGQMNTGELFF